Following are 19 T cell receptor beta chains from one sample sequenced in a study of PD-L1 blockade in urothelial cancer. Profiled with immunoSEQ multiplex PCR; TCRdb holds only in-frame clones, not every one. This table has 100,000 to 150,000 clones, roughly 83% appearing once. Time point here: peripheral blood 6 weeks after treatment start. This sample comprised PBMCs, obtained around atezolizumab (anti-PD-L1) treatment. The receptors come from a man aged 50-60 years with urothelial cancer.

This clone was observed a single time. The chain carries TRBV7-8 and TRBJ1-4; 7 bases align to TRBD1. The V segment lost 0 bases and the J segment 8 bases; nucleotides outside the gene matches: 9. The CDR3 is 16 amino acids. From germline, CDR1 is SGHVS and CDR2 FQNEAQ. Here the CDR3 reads CASSLANFDRAEKLFF. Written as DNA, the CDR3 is TGTGCCAGCAGCTTAGCAAATTTTGACAGGGCGGAAAAACTGTTTTTT.

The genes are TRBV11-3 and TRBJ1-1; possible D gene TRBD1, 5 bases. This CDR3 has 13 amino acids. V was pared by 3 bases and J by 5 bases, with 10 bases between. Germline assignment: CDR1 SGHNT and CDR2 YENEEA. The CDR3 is CASSLEGNTEAFF. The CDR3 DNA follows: TGTGCCAGCAGCTTGGAGGGGAATACTGAAGCTTTCTTT.

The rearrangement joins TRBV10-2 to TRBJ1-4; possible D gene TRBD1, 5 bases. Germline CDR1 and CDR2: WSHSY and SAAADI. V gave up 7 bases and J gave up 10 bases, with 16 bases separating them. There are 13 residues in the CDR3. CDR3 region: CASKPDGQGKLFF. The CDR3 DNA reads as TGCGCCAGCAAACCCGACGGGCAGGGAAAACTGTTTTTT.

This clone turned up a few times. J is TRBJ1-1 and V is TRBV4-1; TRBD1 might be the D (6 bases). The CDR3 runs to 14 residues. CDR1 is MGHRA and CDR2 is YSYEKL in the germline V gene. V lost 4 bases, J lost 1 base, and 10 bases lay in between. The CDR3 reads CASSPQDRNTEAFF. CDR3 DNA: TGCGCCAGCAGCCCCCAGGACAGGAACACTGAAGCTTTCTTT.

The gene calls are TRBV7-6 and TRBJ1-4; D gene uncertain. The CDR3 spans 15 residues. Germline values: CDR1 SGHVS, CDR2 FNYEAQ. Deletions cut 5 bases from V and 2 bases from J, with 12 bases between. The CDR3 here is CASSQSWATNEKLFF. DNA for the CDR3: TGTGCCAGCAGCCAAAGTTGGGCCACTAATGAAAAACTGTTTTTT.

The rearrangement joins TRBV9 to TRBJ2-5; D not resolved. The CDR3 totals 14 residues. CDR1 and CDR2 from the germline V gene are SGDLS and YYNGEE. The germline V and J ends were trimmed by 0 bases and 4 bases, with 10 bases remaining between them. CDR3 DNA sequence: TGTGCCAGCAGCGTAGCTTATACTACAGAGACCCAGTACTTC. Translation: CASSVAYTTETQYF.

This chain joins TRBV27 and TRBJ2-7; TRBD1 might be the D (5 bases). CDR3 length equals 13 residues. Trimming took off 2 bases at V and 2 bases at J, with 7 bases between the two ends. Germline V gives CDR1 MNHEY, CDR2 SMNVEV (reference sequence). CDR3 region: CASSLLGAYEQYF. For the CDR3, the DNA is TGTGCCAGCAGTTTACTAGGGGCCTACGAGCAGTACTTC.

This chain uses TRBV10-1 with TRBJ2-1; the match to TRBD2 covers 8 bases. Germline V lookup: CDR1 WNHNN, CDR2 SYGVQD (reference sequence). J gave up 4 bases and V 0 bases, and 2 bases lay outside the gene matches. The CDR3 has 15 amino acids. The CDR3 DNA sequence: TGCGCCAGCAGTGAGTCGGCTAGCGGGTACAATGAGCAGTTCTTC. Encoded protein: CASSESASGYNEQFF.

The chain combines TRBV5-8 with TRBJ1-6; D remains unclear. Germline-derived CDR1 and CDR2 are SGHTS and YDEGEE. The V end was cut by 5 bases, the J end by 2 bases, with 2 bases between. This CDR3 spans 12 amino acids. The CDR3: CASSTYNSPLHF. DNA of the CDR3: TGTGCCAGCAGTACCTATAATTCACCCCTCCACTTT.

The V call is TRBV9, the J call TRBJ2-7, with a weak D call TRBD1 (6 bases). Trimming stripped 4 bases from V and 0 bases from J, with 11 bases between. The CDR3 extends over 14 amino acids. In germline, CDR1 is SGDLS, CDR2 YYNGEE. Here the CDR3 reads CASSPGVTSYEQYF. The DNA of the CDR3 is TGTGCCAGCAGCCCAGGGGTTACCTCCTACGAGCAGTACTTC. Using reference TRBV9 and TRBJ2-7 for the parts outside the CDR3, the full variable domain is DSGVTQTPKHLITATGQRVTLRCSPRSGDLSVYWYQQSLDQGLQFLIQYYNGEERAKGNILERFSAQQFPDLHSELNLSSLELGDSALYFCASSPGVTSYEQYFGPGTRLTVT.

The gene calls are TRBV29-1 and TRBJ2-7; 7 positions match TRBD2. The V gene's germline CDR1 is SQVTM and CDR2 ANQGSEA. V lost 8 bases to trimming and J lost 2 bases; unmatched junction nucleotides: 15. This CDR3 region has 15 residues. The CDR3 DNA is TGCAGCTTTAACAAACCGGGGAGGGGAGCCTACGAGCAGTACTTC. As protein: CSFNKPGRGAYEQYF.

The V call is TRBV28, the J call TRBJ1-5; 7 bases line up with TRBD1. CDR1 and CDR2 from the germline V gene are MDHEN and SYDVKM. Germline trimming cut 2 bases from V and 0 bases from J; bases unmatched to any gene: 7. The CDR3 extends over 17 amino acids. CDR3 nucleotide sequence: TGTGCCAGCAGTTTACTCAAGGGGGCATATAGCAATCAGCCCCAGCATTTT. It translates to CASSLLKGAYSNQPQHF.

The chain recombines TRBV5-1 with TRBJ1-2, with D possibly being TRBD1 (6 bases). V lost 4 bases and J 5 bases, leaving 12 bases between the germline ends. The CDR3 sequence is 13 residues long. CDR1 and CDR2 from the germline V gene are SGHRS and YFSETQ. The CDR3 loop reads CASSPIGGYGYTF. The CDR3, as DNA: TGCGCCAGCAGCCCCATAGGGGGTTATGGCTACACCTTC.

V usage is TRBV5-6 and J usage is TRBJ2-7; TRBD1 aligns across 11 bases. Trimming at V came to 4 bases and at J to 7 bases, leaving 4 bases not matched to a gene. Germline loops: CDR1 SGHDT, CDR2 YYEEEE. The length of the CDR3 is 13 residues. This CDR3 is CASSGGTGGEQYF. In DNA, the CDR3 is TGTGCCAGCAGCGGGGGGACAGGGGGTGAGCAGTACTTC.

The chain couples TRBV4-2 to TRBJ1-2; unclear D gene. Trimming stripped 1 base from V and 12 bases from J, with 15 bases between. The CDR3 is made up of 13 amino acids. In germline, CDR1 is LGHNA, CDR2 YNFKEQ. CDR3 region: CASSQVGGRADTF. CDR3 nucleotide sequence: TGTGCCAGCAGCCAAGTAGGAGGGCGGGCCGACACCTTC.

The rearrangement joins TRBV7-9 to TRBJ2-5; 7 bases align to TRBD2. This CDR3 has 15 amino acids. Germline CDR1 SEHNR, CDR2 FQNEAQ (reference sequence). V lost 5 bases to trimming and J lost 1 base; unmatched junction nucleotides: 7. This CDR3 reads CASSRQRELQETQYF. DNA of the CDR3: TGTGCCAGCAGCCGCCAGCGGGAACTCCAAGAGACCCAGTACTTC.

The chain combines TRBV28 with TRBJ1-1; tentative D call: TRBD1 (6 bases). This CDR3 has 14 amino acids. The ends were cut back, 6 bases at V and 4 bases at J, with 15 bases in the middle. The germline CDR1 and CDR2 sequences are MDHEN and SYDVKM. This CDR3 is CASRGAGRATEAFF. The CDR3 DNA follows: TGTGCCAGCAGGGGGGCAGGGCGAGCCACTGAAGCTTTCTTT.

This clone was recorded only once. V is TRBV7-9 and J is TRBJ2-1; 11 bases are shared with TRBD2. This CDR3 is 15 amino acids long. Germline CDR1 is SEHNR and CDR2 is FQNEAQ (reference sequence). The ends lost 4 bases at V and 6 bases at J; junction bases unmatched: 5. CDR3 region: CASSSTSGRSNEQFF. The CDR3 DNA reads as TGTGCCAGCAGCTCCACTAGCGGGAGATCCAATGAGCAGTTCTTC.

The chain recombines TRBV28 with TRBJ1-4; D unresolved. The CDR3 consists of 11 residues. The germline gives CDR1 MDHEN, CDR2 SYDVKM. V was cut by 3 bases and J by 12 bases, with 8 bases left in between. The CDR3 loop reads CASSFGGQLFF. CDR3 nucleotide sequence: TGTGCCAGCAGTTTTGGAGGTCAACTGTTTTTT.